This T cell receptor beta chain was found in a study of blood T cell dynamics during melanoma immunotherapy (dated by TCRdb to 2019 to 2021). Describing the broader study: Patients had metastatic melanoma and received first-line pembrolizumab or nivolumab plus ipilimumab as standard of care in the United Kingdom. Peripheral T cell receptor repertoires of metastatic melanoma patients were profiled before and after one cycle of checkpoint inhibitor therapy to find early correlates of response. The training cohort consisted of consecutive patients, while an additional independent group of patients from the same centre was pooled to form an external validation set. Results and caveats for the whole study, not just this receptor: Patients who later achieved disease control showed a bifurcated PBMC repertoire reorganization at W3, with increased clonality or increased diversity, unlike progressors. Whether the T cell clones behind the repertoire changes were melanoma-specific or instead reflected general immune activation was something the study could not determine. The relatively small sample size was acknowledged as something that could potentially limit how far the results can be generalized.

The CDR1 and CDR2 encoded by the germline V gene are SGHTA and FQGTGA. The CDR3 goes from the cysteine to the phenylalanine over 15 residues. Only the CDR3 portion is preserved as DNA: 45 bases, with reading frame beginning at the first base. After removal of 4 bases from V and 6 bases from J, the junction retains 5 bases not matched to a gene. With regard to this clone: It lacks a known antigen. The sample holds no much larger clone one base away, and base qualities are not on file.

Every bulk PBMC sample was loaded with the same fixed amount of 350 to 450 ng of DNA. Following the manufacturer instructions, the immunoSEQ TCRb Assay kit was used to amplify TCR beta CDR3 sequences from genomic DNA. The KAPA Library Quantification Kit for Illumina platforms was used to quantify pooled libraries by qPCR. Pooled libraries were sequenced on an Illumina NextSeq 500, clustered at about 0.55-1.2 pM. In the paper's pipeline: The TCR data were analyzed using immunoSEQ ANALYZER and the R LymphoSeq package. A rearrangement efficiency score was calculated as productive divided by the sum of productive and non-productive CDR3 sequences. Within each patient, timepoints were compared pairwise for clonality, measured with the Gini coefficient, and for diversity, measured with the Renyi index at alpha=1. In LymphoSeq, clonal relatedness was computed using an edit distance of 3, and repertoire similarity was computed using the Bhattacharyya coefficient. To classify response, a linear discriminant analysis based on week-3 changes in clonality and diversity was built using the R MASS and caret packages. Held by TCRdb, this immuneACCESS table contains in-frame sequences only and omits some clones. Under half of the omission traces to an unresolved V gene where checked; the cause of the rest is unknown. The DNA was the basis for D and trimming; V, J and clone size are from that table. The sample data list about 12,000 clones, and roughly 80% of these were observed just once. Roughly 9% of the sample rests with the top ten.

The time point label on this specimen signifies: pre-treatment baseline. Blood samples were taken before treatment (T0) and at week 3 (W3), following the first cycle of checkpoint blockade. Except for a couple of patients with rapid clinical progression, response was assessed 12 weeks after the first infusion by RECIST 1.1; disease control meant complete response, partial response or stable disease. Patients were excluded for prior systemic cancer treatment, concomitant immunosuppressant therapy or synchronous other active malignancies. To track both circulating cells and T cell turnover, TCR beta was sequenced from bulk PBMC as well as from plasma cell-free DNA. Lymphoprep and SepMate tubes were used to isolate PBMC from blood, and red cell lysis was then performed. QIAamp DNA Blood Mini kits were used to extract DNA from PBMC and from sorted T cell subsets.

The sequence came from a human donor with melanoma. This specimen consisted of blood, obtained from a patient treated with checkpoint blockade. Here the chain combines TRBV7-3 and TRBJ2-1, with 11 bases aligning to TRBD1. CDR3 region: CASSSRTGGLNEQFF. The DNA sequence is given as TGTGCCAGCAGCTCCCGGACAGGGGGCCTCAATGAGCAGTTCTTC.